This TCR beta chain originates from a study of T cells in Graves' hyperthyroidism and ophthalmopathy. V shed 4 bases, J shed 2 bases, and the junction held 2 bases outside the gene matches. This CDR3 spans 15 amino acids. Germline V gene lookup returns CDR1 SGHTA and CDR2 FQGNSA. Amplification targeted TCR beta CDR3 regions from RNA transcripts. The HTBI primer set drove a first-round RT-PCR of the TCR CDR3. Via MiXCR, TCRdb re-called the multiplex PCR reads, giving one row per CDR3 protein. The sample consists of roughly 840,000 distinct CDR3 sequences, more than 30% of them appearing once. The J gene is TRBJ2-2, the V gene TRBV7-2, with TRBD1 matching 9 bases. This clonotype was sampled from a man aged 18 to 30 with Graves' hyperthyroidism. Source material: blood. The CDR3 loop reads CASSWGQGNTGELFF. DNA for the CDR3: TGTGCCAGCAGCTGGGGACAGGGCAACACCGGGGAGCTGTTTTTT.